A single T cell receptor (beta chain) is shown here with its context. What it binds is not known. This specimen belongs to a study of cytomegalovirus exposure and HLA in healthy donors. The overall study: Earlier, 150 million to 200 million T cells were analyzed, and 90 million to 120 million unique TCR beta sequences were found among them. General observations from the study: In a later analysis, donors in an Asian-associated ancestry cluster reportedly had fewer N-insertions in productive TCRs than the cohort mean. In an earlier analysis, about 87% or about 30%: the productive usage of most TCR beta V segments. A later analysis associated roughly 15,000 TCR beta sequences with HLA alleles at a 0.05 false discovery rate.

The germline CDR1 and CDR2 sequences are SGHAT and FQNNGV. The V gene lost 1 base and the J gene lost 0 bases, with 17 bases spanning the gap. The CDR3 contains 18 residues. Primers: 60 Vbeta forward and 13 Jbeta reverse. Generated by immunoSEQ multiplex PCR, the TCRdb table keeps only in-frame clones and is missing some. Here the sample spans tens of thousands of clones, over 70% being singletons. Sequencing input: PBMCs. The receptor was derived from a male donor in good health and CMV-seropositive. V is TRBV11-2 and J is TRBJ2-3; TRBD2 is a possible D gene (6 bases). The CDR3 region is CASSLGGSGYPSTDTQYF. The CDR3 DNA follows: TGTGCCAGCAGCTTAGGAGGTAGCGGATACCCTAGCACAGATACGCAGTATTTT.